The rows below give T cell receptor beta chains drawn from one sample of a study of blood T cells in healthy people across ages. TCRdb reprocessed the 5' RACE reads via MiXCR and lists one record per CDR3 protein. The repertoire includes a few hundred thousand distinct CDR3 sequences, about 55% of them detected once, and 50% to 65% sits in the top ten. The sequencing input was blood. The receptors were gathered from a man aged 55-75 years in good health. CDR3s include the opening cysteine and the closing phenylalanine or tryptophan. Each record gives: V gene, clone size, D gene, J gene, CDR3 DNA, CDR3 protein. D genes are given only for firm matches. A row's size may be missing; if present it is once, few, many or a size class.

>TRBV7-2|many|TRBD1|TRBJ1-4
TGTGCCAGCAGCGGTACCGGGACAGGGAATGAAAAACTGTTTTTT
CASSGTGTGNEKLFF
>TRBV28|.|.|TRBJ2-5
TGTGCCAGCAGTAGGGGGGGCGGGGAGGAGACCCAGTACTTC
CASSRGGGEETQYF
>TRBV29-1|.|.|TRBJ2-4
TGCAGCGTTGAGACAGTAACTTTAGCCAAAAACATTCAGTACTTC
CSVETVTLAKNIQYF
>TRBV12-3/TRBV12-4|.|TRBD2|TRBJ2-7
TGTGCCAGCAGTTTAAGGGGGGCCTTCGGACTAGCGGGGGGGAACTCCTACAATGAGCAGTACTTC
CASSLRGAFGLAGGNSYNEQYF
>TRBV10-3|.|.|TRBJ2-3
TGTGCCATCAGCCCGTCCTCCCAAACAGATACGCAGTATTTT
CAISPSSQTDTQYF
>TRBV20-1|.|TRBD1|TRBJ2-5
TGCAGTGCTTTCTTCCGGGACAGTCCGCAAGAGACCCAGTACTTC
CSAFFRDSPQETQYF
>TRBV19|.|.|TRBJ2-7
TGTGCCAGTAGCGACTTTAGGGGAAAATCCTACGAGCAGTACTTC
CASSDFRGKSYEQYF
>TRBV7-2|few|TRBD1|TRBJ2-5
TGTGCCAGCAGGCCACAAGACAGGGGGCTCCAAGAGACCCAGTACTTC
CASRPQDRGLQETQYF
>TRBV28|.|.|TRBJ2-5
TGTGCCAGCAAGGAGGCTGGGAAAGAGACCCAGTACTTC
CASKEAGKETQYF
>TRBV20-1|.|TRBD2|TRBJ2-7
TGCAGCAGCTCTAGCGGGGACGAGCAGTACTTC
CSSSSGDEQYF
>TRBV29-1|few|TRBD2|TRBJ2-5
TGCAGCGTTGAAGATCGAGGTAGCGGGTGGACCCAGTACTTC
CSVEDRGSGWTQYF
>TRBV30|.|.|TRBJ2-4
TGTGCCTGGAGTGTCGGGCAGAAAAACATTCAGTACTTC
CAWSVGQKNIQYF
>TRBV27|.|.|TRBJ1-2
TGTGCCAGCAGCCATGGTAATAACTATGGCTACATCTTC
CASSHGNNYGYIF
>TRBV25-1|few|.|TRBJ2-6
TGTGCCAGCACCCCGTCTTCCATGGGTCCTGGGGCCAACGTCCTGACTTTC
CASTPSSMGPGANVLTF
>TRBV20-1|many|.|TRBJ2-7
TGCAGTGCGCCGAGGCAGGGCTACGAGCAGTACTTC
CSAPRQGYEQYF
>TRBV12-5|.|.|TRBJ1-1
TGTGCTAGTGGTTTGGTAGGGGGGTTGAACACTGAAGCTTTCTTT
CASGLVGGLNTEAFF
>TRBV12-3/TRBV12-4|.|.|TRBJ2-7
TGTGCCAGCAGTTCCCCCCTATACGAGCAGTACTTC
CASSSPLYEQYF
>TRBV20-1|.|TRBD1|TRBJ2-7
TGCAGTGCTAGAGCGGAGACAGGGGGCGTCTACGAGCAGTACTTC
CSARAETGGVYEQYF
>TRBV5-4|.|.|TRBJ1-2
TGTGCCAGCAGCCGGGACGGGGAGTATGGCTACACCTTC
CASSRDGEYGYTF
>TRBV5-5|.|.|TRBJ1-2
TGTGCCAGCAGCTTGTCGGGGATGGGGGTGTATGGCTACACCTTC
CASSLSGMGVYGYTF
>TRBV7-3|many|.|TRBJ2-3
TGTGCCAGCAGCTCCCGCAACACAGATACGCAGTATTTT
CASSSRNTDTQYF
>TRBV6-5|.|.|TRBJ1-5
TGTGCCAGCAGGGATCAGGGAGTCTCGCAGCCCCAGCATTTT
CASRDQGVSQPQHF
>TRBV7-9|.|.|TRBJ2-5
TGTGCCAGCAGCTTAGCCGGGGCTTGGGAGACCCAGTACTTC
CASSLAGAWETQYF
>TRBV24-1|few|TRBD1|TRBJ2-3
TGTGCCACCAGTGACCCGACAGGGGGCCAAGTGAGAACGCAGTATTTT
CATSDPTGGQVRTQYF
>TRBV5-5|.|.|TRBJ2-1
TGTGCCAGCAGCTTTATGGGGAACTACAATGAGCAGTTCTTC
CASSFMGNYNEQFF
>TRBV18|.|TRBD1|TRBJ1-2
TGTGCCAGCTCACCGGGGACAGAGTACACCTTC
CASSPGTEYTF
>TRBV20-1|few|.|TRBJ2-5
TGCAGTGCTAGAGCGGGACTTAACCTAGGGGAGCAGTACTTC
CSARAGLNLGEQYF
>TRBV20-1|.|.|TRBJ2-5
TGCAGTGCTAGAGAGCTGGGGGGCCCGTTTCAAGAGACCCAGTACTTC
CSARELGGPFQETQYF
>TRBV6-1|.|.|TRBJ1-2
TGTGCCAGCAGTGAAGATGAGGCTAACTATGGCTACACCTTC
CASSEDEANYGYTF
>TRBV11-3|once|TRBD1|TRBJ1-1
TGTGCCAGCAGCTCCGGACAGGGGAACACTGAAGCTTTCTTT
CASSSGQGNTEAFF
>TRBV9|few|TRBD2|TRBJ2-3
TGTGCCAGCAGCGCTACTAGCGGCCCAGATACGCAGTATTTT
CASSATSGPDTQYF
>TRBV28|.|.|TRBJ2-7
TGTGCCAGCAGTACCACAGGTTTACGCCTCTACGAGCAGTACTTC
CASSTTGLRLYEQYF
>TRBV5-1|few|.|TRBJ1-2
TGCGCCAGCAGCGCGGACGGGGCGCGAGGAGTTGGCTACACCTTC
CASSADGARGVGYTF
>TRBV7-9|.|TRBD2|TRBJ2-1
TGTGCCAGCAGCGGGACTAGCGGGAGGCCCTACAATGAGCAGTTCTTC
CASSGTSGRPYNEQFF
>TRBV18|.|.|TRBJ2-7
TGTGCCAGCTCACGTCAGGGAAACTCCTACGAGCAGTACTTC
CASSRQGNSYEQYF
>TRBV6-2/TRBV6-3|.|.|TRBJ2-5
TGTGCCAGCAGTGACGCAGGGATCGAGACCCAGTACTTC
CASSDAGIETQYF
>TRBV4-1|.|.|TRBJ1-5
TGCGCCAGCAGCCAAGATCCTCAGGGTTATCAGCCCCAGCATTTT
CASSQDPQGYQPQHF
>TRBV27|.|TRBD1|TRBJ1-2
TGTGCCAGCAGTATCTTTCCGGGACAGCCTTTCTATGGCTACACCTTC
CASSIFPGQPFYGYTF
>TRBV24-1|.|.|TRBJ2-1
TGTGCCACCAGTTGGGGACAAGAGACCCAGTTCTTC
CATSWGQETQFF
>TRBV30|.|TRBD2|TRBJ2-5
TGTGCCTCCACATCCGGGACTATAAACAATGAGCAGTACTTC
CASTSGTINNEQYF
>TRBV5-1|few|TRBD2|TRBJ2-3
TGCGCCAGCAGCCCAGGACTAGCGGGGCGCCGGGATACGCAGTATTTT
CASSPGLAGRRDTQYF
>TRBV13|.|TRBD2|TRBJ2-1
TGTGCCAGCAGCACCCTTATGCTAGCGGGGGAGCAAAGCAATGAGCAGTTCTTC
CASSTLMLAGEQSNEQFF
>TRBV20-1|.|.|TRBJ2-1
TGCAGTGCTGAAGGCCGGACCGGGACCTACAATGAGCAGTTCTTC
CSAEGRTGTYNEQFF